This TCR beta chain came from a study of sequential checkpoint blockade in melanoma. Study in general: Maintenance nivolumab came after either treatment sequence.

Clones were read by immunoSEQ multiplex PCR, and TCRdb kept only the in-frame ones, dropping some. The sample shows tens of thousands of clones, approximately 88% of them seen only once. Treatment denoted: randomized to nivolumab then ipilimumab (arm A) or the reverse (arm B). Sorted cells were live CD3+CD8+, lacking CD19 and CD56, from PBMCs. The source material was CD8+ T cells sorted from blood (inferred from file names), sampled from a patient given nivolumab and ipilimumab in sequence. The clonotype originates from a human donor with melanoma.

CDR3 protein: CASSPLVQVNEQFF. Written as DNA, the CDR3 is TGTGCCAGCAGCCCACTAGTTCAGGTCAATGAGCAGTTCTTC. The V and J genes are TRBV28 and TRBJ2-1; D possibly corresponds to TRBD2 (5 bases). This CDR3 spans 14 amino acids. Per the germline V gene, CDR1 is MDHEN and CDR2 is SYDVKM. Trimming stripped 6 bases from V and 6 bases from J, with 15 bases between.